This TCR beta chain was sequenced for a study of read filtering for tumor transcriptome and immune sequencing. As for the study in general: Mean patient age was roughly 70 years, range about 45 to 85; around 16 male, over twelve female. Per sample, TCR-region reads ranged about 4 to 10.27 million by IR-seq, roughly 85 to 1,300 by RNA-seq. Study results and limitations: The CD138-negative fraction was mixed bone marrow immune cells, not pure T cells.

From approximately 430 ng of RNA, a library with molecular barcoded alpha/delta and beta/gamma adaptors was made. One entry per CDR3 protein, called by TCRdb with MiXCR from the reads. The sample lists roughly 61,000 distinct CDR3 sequences, 9% to 15% occurring once. This clonotype occurred a few times. Its target is unknown. A read error may explain this, as a much larger clone is one base away. CDR1 is SQVTM and CDR2 is ANQGSEA in the germline V gene. The CDR3 runs to 11 residues. Trimming took 3 bases from V and 11 from J, leaving 13 bases between them. Every patient had bone marrow sampled while the disease was active.

Sequenced: a population of CD138-negative cells sorted from bone marrow. V gene TRBV29-1 combines with J gene TRBJ1-1, with D uncertain. This clonotype was obtained from a donor at least 40 years old with multiple myeloma. This chain's CDR3 is CSVDLRMGAFF. Written as DNA, the CDR3 is TGCAGCGTTGATTTGCGGATGGGGGCTTTCTTT.